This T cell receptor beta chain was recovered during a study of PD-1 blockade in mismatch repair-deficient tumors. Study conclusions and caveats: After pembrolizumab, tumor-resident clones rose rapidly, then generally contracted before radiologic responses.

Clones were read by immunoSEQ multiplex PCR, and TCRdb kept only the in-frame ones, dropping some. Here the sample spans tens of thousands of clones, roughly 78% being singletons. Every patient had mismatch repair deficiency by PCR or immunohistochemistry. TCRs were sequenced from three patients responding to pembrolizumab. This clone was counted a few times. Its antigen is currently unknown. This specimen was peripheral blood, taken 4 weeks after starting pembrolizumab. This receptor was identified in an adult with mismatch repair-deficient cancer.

CDR3 region: CASTPGSYNEQFF. CDR3 DNA: TGTGCCAGCACCCCCGGCTCCTACAATGAGCAGTTCTTC. This chain links TRBV7-2 with TRBJ2-1; D ambiguous. Trimming removed 7 bases from V and 0 bases from J, with 7 bases in between. The CDR3 runs to 13 residues. The germline gives CDR1 SGHTA, CDR2 FQGNSA. Full variable domain (outside the CDR3, taken from reference TRBV7-2 and TRBJ2-1): GAGVSQSPSNKVTEKGKDVELRCDPISGHTALYWYRQSLGQGLEFLIYFQGNSAPDKSGLPSDRFSAERTGGSVSTLTIQRTQQEDSAVYLCASTPGSYNEQFFGPGTRLTVL.